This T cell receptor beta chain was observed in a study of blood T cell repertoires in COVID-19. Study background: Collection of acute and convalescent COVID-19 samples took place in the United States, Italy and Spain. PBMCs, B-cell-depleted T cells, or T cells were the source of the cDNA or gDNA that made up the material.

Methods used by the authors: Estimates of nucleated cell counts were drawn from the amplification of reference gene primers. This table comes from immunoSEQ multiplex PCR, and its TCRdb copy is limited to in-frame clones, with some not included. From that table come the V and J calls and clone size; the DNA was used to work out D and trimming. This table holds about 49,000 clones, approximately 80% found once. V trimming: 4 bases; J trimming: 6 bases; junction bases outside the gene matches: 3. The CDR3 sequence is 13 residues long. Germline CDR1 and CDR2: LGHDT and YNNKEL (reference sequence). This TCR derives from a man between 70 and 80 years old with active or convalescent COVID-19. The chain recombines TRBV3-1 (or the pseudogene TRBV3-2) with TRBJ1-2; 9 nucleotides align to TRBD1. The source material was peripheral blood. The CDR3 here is CASSLRDRDGYTF. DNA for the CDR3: TGTGCCAGCAGCCTCCGGGACAGGGATGGCTACACCTTC.